This TCR beta chain came from a study of T cell changes during pregnancy in multiple sclerosis (dated by TCRdb to the late 2010s). In the study overall: The study looked at changes in the T cell repertoire across pregnancy in women with multiple sclerosis.

To note about this clone: Its antigen is unknown. Within one base of it there is no much larger clone, and no base qualities were kept.

Preparation of the library involved the immunoSEQ multiplex PCR assay. TCRdb's version of the immuneACCESS table is confined to in-frame rearrangements and falls short of the full clone set. An unresolved V gene accounts for under half of the shortfall where checked; the remainder is of unknown origin. A total of 65,000 to 95,000 clones appear in this sample, roughly 90% of them only once. Clones ranked in the top ten supply less than 2.5% of the sample. V loses 5 bases of germline sequence and J loses 8 bases, and the interval between the two ends is 18 bases. The CDR3 spans 15 residues, from the cysteine through the phenylalanine. Kept here is only the CDR3 DNA, which spans 45 bases and is read in frame from base 1. The germline V gene sets CDR1 to MDHEN and CDR2 to SYDVKM.

The sequence derives from a female donor with multiple sclerosis, enrolled in a pregnancy study. The V and J segments used are TRBV28 and TRBJ1-4; possibly the D gene is TRBD1, per 5 matching bases. Here the sequenced sample was peripheral blood, taken before pregnancy. In nucleotides, the sequence is TGTGCCAGCAGTCCGGACCCGGGGGGGTACGAAAAACTGTTTTTT. Its amino acids are CASSPDPGGYEKLFF.